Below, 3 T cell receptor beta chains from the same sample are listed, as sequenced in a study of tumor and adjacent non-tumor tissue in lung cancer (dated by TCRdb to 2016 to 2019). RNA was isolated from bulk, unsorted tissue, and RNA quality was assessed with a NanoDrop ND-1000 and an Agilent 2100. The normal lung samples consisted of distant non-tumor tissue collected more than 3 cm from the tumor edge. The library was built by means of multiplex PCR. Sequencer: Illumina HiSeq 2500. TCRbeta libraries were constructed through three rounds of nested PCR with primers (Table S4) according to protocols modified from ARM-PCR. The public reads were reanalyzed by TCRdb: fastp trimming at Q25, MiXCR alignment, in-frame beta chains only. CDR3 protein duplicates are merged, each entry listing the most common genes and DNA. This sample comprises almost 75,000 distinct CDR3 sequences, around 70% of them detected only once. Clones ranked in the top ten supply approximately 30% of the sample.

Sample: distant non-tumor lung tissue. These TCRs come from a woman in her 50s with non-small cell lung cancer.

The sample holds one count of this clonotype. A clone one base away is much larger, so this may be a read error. The CDR3 DNA reads as TGTGCCATCAGCTTGGGTGAAGAGACCCAGTACTTC. Translating it yields CAISLGEETQYF. This rearrangement joins TRBV5-4 to TRBJ2-5, with D hard to call. The CDR3 spans 12 residues. Germline V gene data show CDR1 as SGHNT and CDR2 as YYREEE (reference sequence).

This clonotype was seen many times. The CDR3 region is CSARQGAMETQYF. In DNA form, the CDR3 reads TGCAGTGCTAGACAGGGGGCGATGGAGACCCAGTACTTC. V usage is TRBV20-1 and J usage is TRBJ2-5, with 8 bases fitting TRBD1. CDR3 length: 13 residues. The germline V gene has CDR1 DFQATT and CDR2 SNEGSKA (reference sequence). The V and J ends lost 2 bases and 5 bases, in that order; junction bases with no gene match: 4.

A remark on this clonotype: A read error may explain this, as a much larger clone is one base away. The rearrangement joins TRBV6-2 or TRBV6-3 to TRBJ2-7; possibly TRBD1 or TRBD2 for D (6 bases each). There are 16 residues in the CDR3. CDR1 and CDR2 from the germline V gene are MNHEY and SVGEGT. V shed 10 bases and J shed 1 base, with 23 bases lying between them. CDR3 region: CANTSGASISSYEQYF. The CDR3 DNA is TGTGCCAACACCTCGGGGGCCTCCATAAGTTCCTACGAGCAGTACTTC.